Presented here are 28 T cell receptor beta chains from one specimen sequenced in a study of control samples from healthy donors and cancer patients. The table came from immunoSEQ multiplex PCR; TCRdb's copy has only in-frame clones and leaves some out. Here the sample spans about 140,000 clones, around 85% being singletons. Sequenced: blood. Every receptor here comes from a woman in her twenties or thirties in good health.

CDR3 in DNA: TGTGCCAGTCGGGACAGGCTAATGAACACTGAAGCTTTCTTT. It is translated as CASRDRLMNTEAFF. This chain links TRBV27 with TRBJ1-1, with 8 bases lining up with TRBD1. CDR3 length: 14 amino acids. Unmatched junction bases numbered 6, after V lost 9 bases and J lost 0 bases. Germline CDR1 MNHEY, CDR2 SMNVEV (reference sequence).

This clone was seen only a few times. This chain uses TRBV5-4 with TRBJ2-5, with 8 bases lining up with TRBD2. V was pared by 4 bases and J by 4 bases, with 6 bases of the junction left unmatched. This CDR3 is 14 amino acids long. Per germline, CDR1 SGHNT and CDR2 YYREEE (reference sequence). CDR3 loop: CASSRGGGRETQYF. For the CDR3, the DNA is TGTGCCAGCAGCCGGGGGGGAGGCCGAGAGACCCAGTACTTC.

The chain couples TRBV19 to TRBJ2-7; 8 bases agree with TRBD2. Trimming took 6 bases from V and 5 from J; bases not matched to a gene: 9. CDR1 LNHDA and CDR2 SQIVND come from the germline V gene (reference sequence). The CDR3 covers 14 residues. This CDR3 is CASSPGGALDEQYF. The CDR3 DNA reads TGTGCCAGTAGCCCCGGGGGGGCGTTGGACGAGCAGTACTTC.

The V gene is TRBV5-1, the J gene TRBJ1-5; the D gene is possibly TRBD1 (5 bases). The CDR3 sequence is 15 residues long. V was clipped by 1 base and J by 0 bases, with 8 bases between them. Per the germline V gene, CDR1 is SGHRS and CDR2 is YFSETQ. The CDR3 reads CASSLRGNSNQPQHF. The CDR3 region has the DNA TGCGCCAGCAGCTTGCGGGGGAATAGCAATCAGCCCCAGCATTTT.

This clone showed up just once. The genes are TRBV29-1 and TRBJ2-3; TRBD2 matches at 10 bases. Trimming removed 8 bases from V and 1 base from J; junction bases left unmatched: 18. CDR1 is SQVTM, CDR2 ANQGSEA, per germline. The CDR3 is made up of 18 amino acids. The CDR3 nucleotides read TGCAGCACCTTGCGGGGGTGGGCTAGCGGGAGAGGCACAGATACGCAGTATTTT. Translating it yields CSTLRGWASGRGTDTQYF.

This chain uses TRBV5-1 with TRBJ2-1; 7 positions match TRBD1. The CDR3 runs 16 residues. V lost 1 base, J lost 1 base, and 5 bases stayed unmatched. Germline lookup yields CDR1 SGHRS and CDR2 YFSETQ. The CDR3 DNA reads TGCGCCAGCAGCTTGAAGGGGACAGATTCCTACAATGAGCAGTTCTTC. It specifies CASSLKGTDSYNEQFF.

This clone was observed a handful of times. The rearrangement links TRBV30 to TRBJ2-7; D is perhaps TRBD2 (6 bases). The germline V gene has CDR1 GTSNPN and CDR2 SVGIG (reference sequence). This CDR3 comprises 13 residues. The ends were cut back, 8 bases at V and 7 bases at J, with 21 bases in the middle. The CDR3 bases are TGTGCCGGGGCCGGGGGAGGATCGGGGGAGCAGTACTTC. This codes for CAGAGGGSGEQYF.

The gene calls are TRBV7-8 and TRBJ1-2; no definite D call. The CDR3 has 15 residues. Trimming left V 4 bases short and J 2 bases short, with 14 bases between. The germline gives CDR1 SGHVS, CDR2 FQNEAQ. CDR3 amino acids: CASSSPGDTNYGYTF. The CDR3 region has the DNA TGTGCCAGCAGCTCCCCAGGTGACACCAACTATGGCTACACCTTC.

This clone has just one count. The chain carries TRBV7-9 and TRBJ2-7; tentatively, D is TRBD1 or TRBD2 (5 bases each). V lost 7 bases and J 0 bases, leaving 13 bases between the germline ends. Germline V gives CDR1 SEHNR, CDR2 FQNEAQ (reference sequence). The CDR3 has 14 residues. The CDR3 spells CASTWGRDSYEQYF. Written as DNA, the CDR3 is TGTGCCAGCACTTGGGGGAGAGACTCCTACGAGCAGTACTTC.

The gene calls are TRBV7-3 and TRBJ1-5; D remains ambiguous. V gave up 5 bases and J gave up 7 bases, with 18 bases separating them. Germline-derived CDR1 and CDR2 are SGHTA and FQGTGA. The CDR3 runs to 15 residues. The CDR3 spells CASSPRHPEDQPQHF. The CDR3 DNA reads TGTGCCAGCAGCCCCCGACACCCTGAGGACCAGCCCCAGCATTTT.

This rearrangement joins TRBV28 to TRBJ1-1, with D unresolved. The CDR3 sequence is 12 residues long. Germline CDR1 reads MDHEN; CDR2 reads SYDVKM. V shed 1 base and J shed 8 bases, with 8 bases lying between them. The CDR3 sequence: CASSLYFGEAFF. The CDR3 nucleotides are TGTGCCAGCAGTTTATATTTTGGCGAAGCTTTCTTT.

A note on this clone: The limits of the CDR3 on the DNA are not certain, so only TCRdb's listed CDR3 is given. The chain recombines TRBV19 with TRBJ2-7; TRBD1, the D gene given by the table, was not confirmed from the DNA. The CDR3 has 15 residues if both end residues are counted. Germline CDR1 is LNHDA and CDR2 is SQIVND (reference sequence). CDR3 protein: CASSIFLQGAYEQYF.

The V gene is TRBV3-1 (or the pseudogene TRBV3-2), the J gene TRBJ1-2; the D gene is possibly TRBD1 (5 bases). Germline CDR1 LGHDT, CDR2 YNNKEL (reference sequence). The length of the CDR3 is 14 residues. V dropped 1 base and J dropped 2 bases, with 8 bases sitting between them. The CDR3 DNA sequence: TGTGCCAGCAGCCAAGGTGGGGGAAACTATGGCTACACCTTC. This codes for CASSQGGGNYGYTF.

A word on this clone: One end of the junction is discordant with germline, which a read error may explain. V usage is TRBV7-8 and J usage is TRBJ2-3, with D uncertain. The CDR3 runs 12 residues. Germline V gene data show CDR1 as SGHVS and CDR2 as FQNEAQ. The CDR3 nucleotides are TGTGCCAGCAGCTTAGGAGGACCAAGGGTGGATTTT. It is translated as CASSLGGPRVDF.

The V call is TRBV10-2, the J call TRBJ1-1, with D uncertain. This CDR3 is 12 amino acids long. The germline V and J ends were trimmed by 5 bases and 0 bases, with 4 bases remaining between them. The germline V gene has CDR1 WSHSY and CDR2 SAAADI. CDR3 amino acids: CASSRMNTEAFF. The CDR3 region has the DNA TGCGCCAGCAGTCGAATGAACACTGAAGCTTTCTTT.

The chain links TRBV27 to TRBJ1-1; D possibly corresponds to TRBD1 (6 bases). Trimming took off 10 bases at V and 2 bases at J, with 20 bases between the two ends. The CDR3 spans 15 residues. Germline V gene data show CDR1 as MNHEY and CDR2 as SMNVEV (reference sequence). CDR3 loop: CATKGGRAFNTEAFF. CDR3 DNA sequence: TGTGCCACCAAGGGGGGGCGAGCTTTTAACACTGAAGCTTTCTTT.

The V and J genes are TRBV5-6 and TRBJ1-2; TRBD1 matches 8 bases. Germline loops: CDR1 SGHDT, CDR2 YYEEEE. V lost 0 bases and J lost 8; bases outside the gene matches: 9. The CDR3 contains 15 residues. This chain's CDR3 is CASSLDPGGSGGYTF. CDR3 in DNA: TGTGCCAGCAGCTTGGACCCAGGGGGCTCAGGAGGCTACACCTTC. Supplemented by reference TRBV5-6 and TRBJ1-2, the full variable domain reads DAGVTQSPTHLIKTRGQQVTLRCSPKSGHDTVSWYQQALGQGPQFIFQYYEEEERQRGNFPDRFSGHQFPNYSSELNVNALLLGDSALYLCASSLDPGGSGGYTFGSGTRLTVV.

The chain joins TRBV6-6 to TRBJ1-2; 9 bases match TRBD1. CDR1 MNHNY and CDR2 SVGAGI come from the germline V gene (reference sequence). There are 12 residues in the CDR3. V shed 8 bases and J 8 bases; nucleotides not matched to a gene: 6. CDR3 in DNA: TGTGCCAGCTGGACAGGGGACCAGGGCTACACCTTC. It is translated as CASWTGDQGYTF.

The chain employs TRBV5-1 and TRBJ2-7; 7 bases align to TRBD1. After removal of 4 bases from V and 5 bases from J, the junction contained 3 bases not matched to a gene. This CDR3 is built from 12 residues. Per germline, CDR1 SGHRS and CDR2 YFSETQ. This chain's CDR3 is CASSGDSNEQYF. The CDR3 DNA is TGCGCCAGCAGCGGGGACAGTAACGAGCAGTACTTC. Looking up the rest from reference TRBV5-1 and TRBJ2-7 gives the full variable domain: KAGVTQTPRYLIKTRGQQVTLSCSPISGHRSVSWYQQTPGQGLQFLFEYFSETQRNKGNFPGRFSGRQFSNSRSEMNVSTLELGDSALYLCASSGDSNEQYFGPGTRLTVT.

CDR3 in DNA: TGCAGTGCTAGTCGAGGGGCCCGTGGCTACACCTTC. The encoded protein is CSASRGARGYTF. The V and J genes are TRBV20-1 and TRBJ1-2; perhaps TRBD1 as D (5 bases). The V and J ends lost 3 bases and 7 bases respectively, with 12 bases between them. The CDR3 is 12 residues long. CDR1 is DFQATT and CDR2 is SNEGSKA in the germline V gene (reference sequence).

The chain has TRBV19 and TRBJ1-5; TRBD1 is a possible D gene (5 bases). The CDR3 is 15 amino acids. The V end was cut by 3 bases, the J end by 4 bases, with 13 bases between. Germline V CDR1 and CDR2: LNHDA, SQIVND (reference sequence). The DNA of the CDR3 is TGTGCCAGTAGTATCTCTACAGGCAGTAATCAGCCCCAGCATTTT. Translating it yields CASSISTGSNQPQHF.

This clone turned up a few times. The chain combines TRBV25-1 with TRBJ1-2; the D gene is possibly TRBD1 (5 bases). The CDR3 totals 14 residues. Deletions cut 6 bases from V and 1 base from J, with 12 bases between. CDR1 and CDR2 from the germline V gene are MGHDK and SYGVNS. CDR3 DNA: TGTGCCAGCAGCTCACCCGACAGTAACTATGGCTACACCTTC. Translated: CASSSPDSNYGYTF.

The chain carries TRBV9 and TRBJ1-5; tentative D call: TRBD1 (5 bases). V was pared by 4 bases and J by 2 bases, with 13 bases between. CDR1 and CDR2 (germline): SGDLS, YYNGEE. The CDR3 is 15 residues long. The CDR3 coding sequence is TGTGCCAGCAGCTACGGGGGGGATGGCAATCAGCCCCAGCATTTT. This encodes CASSYGGDGNQPQHF.

The chain recombines TRBV21-1 with TRBJ2-1; the D call of TRBD2 is as the table states it, not checked on the DNA. TRBV21-1 is a known pseudogene. CDR3 length: 16 residues. CDR3 in amino acids: CASSKTGLASGDEQFF. CDR3 DNA sequence: TGTGCCAGCAGCAAAACGGGGCTAGCGAGCGGCGATGAGCAGTTCTTC.

This rearrangement joins TRBV28 to TRBJ1-2; D gene ambiguous. The germline V gene encodes CDR1 MDHEN and CDR2 SYDVKM. This CDR3 has 13 amino acids. V was clipped by 2 bases and J by 0 bases, with 4 bases between them. CDR3 bases: TGTGCCAGCAGTTTAGGTACTAACTATGGCTACACCTTC. Its protein is CASSLGTNYGYTF.

The J gene is TRBJ2-5, the V gene TRBV5-1; 14 bases map to TRBD2. Looked up from germline, CDR1 is SGHRS and CDR2 is YFSETQ. This CDR3 comprises 16 residues. J gave up 3 bases and V 2 bases, and 3 bases lay outside the gene matches. CDR3 sequence: CASSFRLAGGEETQYF. As DNA, the CDR3 is TGCGCCAGCAGCTTCCGACTAGCGGGAGGGGAAGAGACCCAGTACTTC.

The V call is TRBV5-6, the J call TRBJ2-7; no clear D gene. The V and J ends lost 0 bases and 0 bases respectively, with 7 bases between them. Germline lookup yields CDR1 SGHDT and CDR2 YYEEEE. The CDR3 has 14 residues. Written as DNA, the CDR3 is TGTGCCAGCAGCTTGGTCTCTAGCTCCTACGAGCAGTACTTC. It is translated as CASSLVSSSYEQYF.

This sequence joins TRBV5-5 and TRBJ1-4; D remains unclear. This CDR3 contains 13 residues. The ends were cut back, 3 bases at V and 8 bases at J, with 11 bases in the middle. CDR1 and CDR2 (germline): SGHKS, YYEKEE (reference sequence). The CDR3 DNA sequence: TGTGCCAGCAGCTCACCCCGAAACGAAAAACTGTTTTTT. It codes for CASSSPRNEKLFF.